The subject of this entry is one T cell receptor beta chain. The data are from a study of blood T cell repertoires in COVID-19. Study summary: Sources were T cells, B-cell-depleted T cells, or PBMCs; the material itself was cDNA or gDNA.

Trimming pared 4 bases from V and 6 bases from J, leaving 16 bases between. The length of the CDR3 is 14 residues. Germline-derived CDR1 and CDR2 are SGHDN and FVKESK. Using immunoSEQ multiplex PCR, the repertoire was profiled, and TCRdb retains in-frame clones only, with some absent. This sample has about 190,000 clones, with nearly 85% found just once. The material sequenced was peripheral blood. The chain links TRBV14 to TRBJ2-7; a weak D match, TRBD2 (7 bases). This receptor was taken from a woman younger than 45 with acute or convalescent COVID-19. CDR3 nucleotide sequence: TGTGCCAGCAGCCTATCGGGGGGCAAGGGCGAGCAGTACTTC. Translated, it gives CASSLSGGKGEQYF. Full variable domain (missing parts from reference TRBV14 and TRBJ2-7): EAGVTQFPSHSVIEKGQTVTLRCDPISGHDNLYWYRRVMGKEIKFLLHFVKESKQDESGMPNNRFLAERTGGTYSTLKVQPAELEDSGVYFCASSLSGGKGEQYFGPGTRLTVT.